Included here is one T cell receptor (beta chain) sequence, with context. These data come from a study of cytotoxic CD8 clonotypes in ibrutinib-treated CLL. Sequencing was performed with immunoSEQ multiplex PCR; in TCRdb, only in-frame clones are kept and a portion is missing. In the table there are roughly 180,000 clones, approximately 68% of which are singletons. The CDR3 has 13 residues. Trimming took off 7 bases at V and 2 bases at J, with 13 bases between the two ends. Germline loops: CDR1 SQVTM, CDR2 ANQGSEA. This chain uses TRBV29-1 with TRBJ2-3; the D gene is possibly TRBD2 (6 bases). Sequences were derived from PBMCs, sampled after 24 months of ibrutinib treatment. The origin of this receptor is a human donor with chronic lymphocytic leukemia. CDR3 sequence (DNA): TGCAGCGCCGAGCGGGCTAACACAGATACGCAGTATTTT. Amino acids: CSAERANTDTQYF.